This TCR beta chain emerged from a study of T cell responses to AZD1222 COVID-19 vaccine. Sequencing used immunoSEQ multiplex PCR; TCRdb keeps in-frame clones, though not all of them. The data contain 75,000 to 100,000 clones, roughly 90% of them singletons. Germline values: CDR1 SEHNR, CDR2 FQNEAQ (reference sequence). The CDR3 consists of 13 residues. Trimming cost V 5 bases and J 1 base, with 8 bases left between them. Study-wide findings and caveats: CD4 TCRs associated with vaccination spanned spike, dominating at 160-218 and 743-854.

This clone was recorded only once. Its antigen is currently unknown. The chain carries TRBV7-9 and TRBJ1-1; D is possibly TRBD1 (5 bases). The specimen comprised peripheral blood, sampled on day 0 of AZD1222 vaccination. The origin of this receptor is an adult in good health. CDR3 protein: CASSQGQNTEAFF. In DNA form, the CDR3 reads TGTGCCAGCAGCCAGGGTCAGAACACTGAAGCTTTCTTT.